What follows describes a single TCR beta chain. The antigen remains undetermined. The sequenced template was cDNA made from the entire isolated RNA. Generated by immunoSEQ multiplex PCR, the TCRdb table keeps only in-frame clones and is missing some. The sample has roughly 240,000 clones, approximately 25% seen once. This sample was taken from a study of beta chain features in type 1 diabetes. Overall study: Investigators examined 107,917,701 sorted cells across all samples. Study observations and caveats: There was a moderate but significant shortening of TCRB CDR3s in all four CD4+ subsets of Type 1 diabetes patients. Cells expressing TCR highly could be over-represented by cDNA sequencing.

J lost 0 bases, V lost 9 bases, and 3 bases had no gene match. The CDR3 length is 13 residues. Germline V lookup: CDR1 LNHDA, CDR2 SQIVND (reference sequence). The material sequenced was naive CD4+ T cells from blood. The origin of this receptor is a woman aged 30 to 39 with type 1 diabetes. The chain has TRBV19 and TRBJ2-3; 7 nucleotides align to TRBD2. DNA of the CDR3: TGTGCCAGCCTAGCGGTTAGCACAGATACGCAGTATTTT. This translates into CASLAVSTDTQYF.